Following are 9 T cell receptor beta chains from one sample sequenced in a study of T-cell memory formation after mild COVID-19. One entry per CDR3 protein, called by TCRdb with MiXCR from the 5' RACE reads. This sample has roughly 190,000 distinct CDR3 sequences, with roughly 30% found just once. The sequenced material came from PBMCs or a T cell subset sorted from them (not recorded which). The receptor set was obtained from an adult woman who had mild COVID-19 (a few samples of this study predate the infection). Cell type and time point are not known.

V is TRBV7-2 and J is TRBJ1-1; D is possibly TRBD1 (6 bases). The germline CDR1 and CDR2 sequences are SGHTA and FQGNSA. V was shortened by 1 base and J by 6 bases, with 15 bases between the two germline ends. CDR3 length: 15 residues. In DNA, the CDR3 is TGTGCCAGCAGCTTAGTCCAGGGGACCGGCGCTGAAGCTTTCTTT. The encoded protein is CASSLVQGTGAEAFF.

A few counts support this clonotype. The chain carries TRBV11-3 and TRBJ2-3; D is possibly TRBD1 (5 bases). The CDR3 covers 16 residues. Germline-derived CDR1 and CDR2 are SGHNT and YENEEA. Trimming left V 5 bases short and J 5 bases short, with 20 bases between. For the CDR3, the DNA is TGTGCCAGCAGCCCGTTCGGCAAAGGGGCCGGAGATACGCAGTATTTT. Its protein is CASSPFGKGAGDTQYF.

This sequence joins TRBV20-1 and TRBJ1-6; D uncertain. Germline-derived CDR1 and CDR2 are DFQATT and SNEGSKA (reference sequence). CDR3 size: 13 residues. V lost 3 bases and J lost 2, with 5 bases in between. The CDR3: CSARVTYNSPLHF. The CDR3 bases are TGCAGTGCTAGGGTAACCTATAATTCACCCCTCCACTTT.

CDR3 region: CASSQDGSGRGYEQYF. CDR3 in DNA: TGCGCCAGCAGCCAAGATGGTAGCGGGAGAGGCTACGAGCAGTACTTC. This chain links TRBV4-3 with TRBJ2-7, with 9 nucleotides matching TRBD2. Germline V lookup: CDR1 LGHNA, CDR2 YSLEER. Trimming took 0 bases from V and 3 from J; bases not matched to a gene: 6. This CDR3 region has 16 residues.

This rearrangement joins TRBV5-4 to TRBJ2-1; TRBD2 is a possible D gene (6 bases). Germline V gives CDR1 SGHNT, CDR2 YYREEE (reference sequence). V was pared by 2 bases and J by 2 bases, with 14 bases between. This CDR3 is built from 16 residues. The CDR3 region is CASSFRAGITYNEQFF. The CDR3 DNA reads TGTGCCAGCAGCTTTCGGGCGGGGATAACCTACAATGAGCAGTTCTTC.

The chain uses TRBV6-5 and TRBJ1-1; the D is unclear. V was clipped by 5 bases and J by 4 bases, with 17 bases between them. The CDR3 is 15 amino acids. Germline lookup yields CDR1 MNHEY and CDR2 SVGAGI. The CDR3 region is CASSTPAGFSTEAFF. The CDR3 nucleotides read TGTGCCAGCAGTACCCCAGCGGGTTTTAGCACTGAAGCTTTCTTT.

This clonotype was detected only a few times. The genes are TRBV5-1 and TRBJ2-2; TRBD1 might be the D (5 bases). The V and J ends lost 3 bases and 3 bases respectively, with 12 bases between them. The V gene's germline CDR1 is SGHRS and CDR2 YFSETQ. The CDR3 has 15 residues. DNA for the CDR3: TGCGCCAGCAGCTCAGGGTCCGTTGACACCGGGGAGCTGTTTTTT. Its protein is CASSSGSVDTGELFF.

The table lists this clonotype with a few counts. This sequence joins TRBV12-3 or TRBV12-4 and TRBJ2-5; 12 nucleotides line up with TRBD2. The CDR3 has 14 residues. V dropped 6 bases and J dropped 6; count of bases not matched to a gene: 5. In DNA form, the CDR3 reads TGTGCCAGCAGACCGACTAGCGGGGGAAAGACCCAGTACTTC. Amino acids: CASRPTSGGKTQYF.

This clonotype occurred a few times. V is TRBV6-6 and J is TRBJ1-1, with 8 bases that match TRBD1. CDR1 and CDR2 from the germline V gene are MNHNY and SVGAGI (reference sequence). Trimming removed 5 bases from V and 5 bases from J; junction bases left unmatched: 7. This CDR3 contains 14 residues. CDR3: CASSATGVGTEAFF. The CDR3 region has the DNA TGTGCCAGCAGTGCGACAGGGGTGGGGACTGAAGCTTTCTTT.